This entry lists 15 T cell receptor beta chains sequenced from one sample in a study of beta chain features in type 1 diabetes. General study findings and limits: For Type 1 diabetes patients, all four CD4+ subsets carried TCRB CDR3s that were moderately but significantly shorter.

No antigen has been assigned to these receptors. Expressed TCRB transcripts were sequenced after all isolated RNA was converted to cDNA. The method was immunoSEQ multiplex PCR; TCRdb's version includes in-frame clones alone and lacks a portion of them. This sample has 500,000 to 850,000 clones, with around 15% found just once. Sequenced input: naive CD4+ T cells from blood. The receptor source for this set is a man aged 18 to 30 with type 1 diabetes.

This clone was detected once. The CDR3 DNA reads as TGTGCCAGCAGCCCAGGGACAGGGGATACCGGGGAGCTGTTTTTT. The encoded protein is CASSPGTGDTGELFF. The rearrangement uses TRBV11-3 and TRBJ2-2, with 10 bases fitting TRBD1. V shed 5 bases, J shed 5 bases, and the junction held 5 bases outside the gene matches. Germline CDR1 SGHNT, CDR2 YENEEA. The CDR3 runs to 15 residues. Based on the CDR3 plus reference TRBV11-3 and TRBJ2-2, the full variable domain is EAGVVQSPRYKIIEKKQPVAFWCNPISGHNTLYWYLQNLGQGPELLIRYENEEAVDDSQLPKDRFSAERLKGVDSTLKIQPAELGDSAVYLCASSPGTGDTGELFFGEGSRLTVL.

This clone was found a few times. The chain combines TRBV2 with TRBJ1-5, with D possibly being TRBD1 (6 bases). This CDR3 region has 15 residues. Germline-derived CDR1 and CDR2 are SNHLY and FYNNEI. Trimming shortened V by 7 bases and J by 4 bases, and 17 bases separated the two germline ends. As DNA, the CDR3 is TGTGCCAGCACTGGATCGGGGGGCAAGAATCAGCCCCAGCATTTT. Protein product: CASTGSGGKNQPQHF.

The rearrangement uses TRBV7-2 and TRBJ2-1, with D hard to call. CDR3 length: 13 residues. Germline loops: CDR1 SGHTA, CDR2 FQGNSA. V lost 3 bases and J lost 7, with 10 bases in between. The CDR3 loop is CASSFTAWNEQFF. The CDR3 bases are TGTGCCAGCAGCTTTACCGCCTGGAATGAGCAGTTCTTC.

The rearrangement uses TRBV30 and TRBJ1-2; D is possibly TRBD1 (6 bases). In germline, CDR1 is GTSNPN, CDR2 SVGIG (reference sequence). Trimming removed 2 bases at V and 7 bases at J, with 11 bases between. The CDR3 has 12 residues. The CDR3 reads CAWSIGGFGYTF. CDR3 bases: TGTGCCTGGAGTATCGGGGGCTTTGGCTACACCTTC.

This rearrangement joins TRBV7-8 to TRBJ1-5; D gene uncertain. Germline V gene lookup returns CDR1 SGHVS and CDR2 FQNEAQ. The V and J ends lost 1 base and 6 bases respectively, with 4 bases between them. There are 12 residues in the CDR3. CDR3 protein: CASSLGGQPQHF. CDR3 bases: TGTGCCAGCAGCTTAGGCGGTCAGCCCCAGCATTTT.

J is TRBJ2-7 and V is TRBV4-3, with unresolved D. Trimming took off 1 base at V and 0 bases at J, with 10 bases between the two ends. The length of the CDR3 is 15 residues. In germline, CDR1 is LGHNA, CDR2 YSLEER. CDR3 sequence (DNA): TGCGCCAGCAGCCAAGGGAAAGGAAGCTCCTACGAGCAGTACTTC. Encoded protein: CASSQGKGSSYEQYF.

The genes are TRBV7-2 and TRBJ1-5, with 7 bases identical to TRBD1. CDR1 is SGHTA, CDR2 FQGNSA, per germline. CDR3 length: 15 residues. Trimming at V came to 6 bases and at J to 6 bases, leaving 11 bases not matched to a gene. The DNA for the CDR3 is TGTGCCAGCAGGCAAACAGGGGCGCAGGGTCAGCCCCAGCATTTT. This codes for CASRQTGAQGQPQHF.

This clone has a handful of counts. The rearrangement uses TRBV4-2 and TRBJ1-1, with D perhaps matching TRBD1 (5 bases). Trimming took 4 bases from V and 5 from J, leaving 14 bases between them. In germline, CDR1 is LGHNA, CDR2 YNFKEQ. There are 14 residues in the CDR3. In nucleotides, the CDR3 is TGTGCCAGCAGCCTGGAGGGGACTGGGACTGAAGCTTTCTTT. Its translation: CASSLEGTGTEAFF.

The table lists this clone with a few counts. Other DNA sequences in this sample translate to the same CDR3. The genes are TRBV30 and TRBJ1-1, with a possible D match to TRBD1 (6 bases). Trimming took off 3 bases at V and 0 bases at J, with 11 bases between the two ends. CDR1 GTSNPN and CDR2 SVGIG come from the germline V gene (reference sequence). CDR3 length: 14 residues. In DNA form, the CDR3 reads TGTGCCTGGAGCCCCGGACAGTTGAACACTGAAGCTTTCTTT. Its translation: CAWSPGQLNTEAFF.

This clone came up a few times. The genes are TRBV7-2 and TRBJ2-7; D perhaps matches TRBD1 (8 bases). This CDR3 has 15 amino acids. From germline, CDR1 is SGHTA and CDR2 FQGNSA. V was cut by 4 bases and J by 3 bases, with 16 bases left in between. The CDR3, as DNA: TGTGCCAGCAGCTACAGCGGGACAGGATACTACGAGCAGTACTTC. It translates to CASSYSGTGYYEQYF.

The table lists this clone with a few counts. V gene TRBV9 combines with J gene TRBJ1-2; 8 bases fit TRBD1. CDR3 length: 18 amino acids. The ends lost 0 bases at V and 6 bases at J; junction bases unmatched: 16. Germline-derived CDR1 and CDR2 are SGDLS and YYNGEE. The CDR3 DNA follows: TGTGCCAGCAGCGTAGCCCTAAAGCCGGACAGGGAGGGAGATGGCTACACCTTC. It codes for CASSVALKPDREGDGYTF.

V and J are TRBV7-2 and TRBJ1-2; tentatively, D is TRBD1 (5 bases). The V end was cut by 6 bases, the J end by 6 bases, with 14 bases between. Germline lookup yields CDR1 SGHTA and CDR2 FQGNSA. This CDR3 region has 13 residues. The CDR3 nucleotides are TGTGCCAGCAGAGAGGTGGGGACCCATGGCTACACCTTC. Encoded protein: CASREVGTHGYTF.

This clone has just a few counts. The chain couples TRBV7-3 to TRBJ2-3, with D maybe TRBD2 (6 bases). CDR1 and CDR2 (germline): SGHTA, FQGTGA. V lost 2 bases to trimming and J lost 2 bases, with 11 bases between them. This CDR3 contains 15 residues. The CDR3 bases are TGTGCCAGCAGCTTACGGGGGTTATACACAGATACGCAGTATTTT. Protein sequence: CASSLRGLYTDTQYF.

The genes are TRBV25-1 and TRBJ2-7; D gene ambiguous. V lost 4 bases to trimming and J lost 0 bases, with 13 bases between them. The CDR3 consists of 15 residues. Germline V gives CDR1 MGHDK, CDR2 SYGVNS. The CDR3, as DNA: TGTGCCAGCAGTGCGCGGACGGCACACTCCTACGAGCAGTACTTC. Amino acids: CASSARTAHSYEQYF.

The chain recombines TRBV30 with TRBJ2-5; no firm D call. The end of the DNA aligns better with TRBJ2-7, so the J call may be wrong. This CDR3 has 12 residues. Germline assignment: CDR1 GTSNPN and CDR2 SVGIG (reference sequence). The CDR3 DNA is TGTGCCTGGACGATGAACTCCTACGAGCAGTACTTC. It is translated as CAWTMNSYEQYF.